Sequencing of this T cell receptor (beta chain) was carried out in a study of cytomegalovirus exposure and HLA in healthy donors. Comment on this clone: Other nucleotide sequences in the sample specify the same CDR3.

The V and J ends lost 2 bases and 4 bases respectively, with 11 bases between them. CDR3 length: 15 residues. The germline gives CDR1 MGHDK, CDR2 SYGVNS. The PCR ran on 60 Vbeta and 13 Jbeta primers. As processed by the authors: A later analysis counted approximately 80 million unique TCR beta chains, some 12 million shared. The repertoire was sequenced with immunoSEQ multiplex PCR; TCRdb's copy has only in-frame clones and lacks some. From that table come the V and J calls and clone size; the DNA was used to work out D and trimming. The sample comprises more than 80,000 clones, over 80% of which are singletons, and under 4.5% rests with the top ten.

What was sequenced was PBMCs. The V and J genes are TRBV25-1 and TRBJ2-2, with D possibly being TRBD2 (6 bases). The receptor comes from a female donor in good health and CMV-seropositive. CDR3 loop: CASSEGGLGTGELFF. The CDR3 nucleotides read TGTGCCAGCAGTGAAGGAGGGCTCGGCACCGGGGAGCTGTTTTTT.